Below are 4 T cell receptor beta chains sequenced from a single sample in a study of T cells in Graves' hyperthyroidism and ophthalmopathy. Regions amplified from RNA transcripts were the TCR beta CDR3 regions. The HTBI primer set served for first-round RT-PCR of the TCR CDR3. Via MiXCR, TCRdb re-called the multiplex PCR reads, giving one row per CDR3 protein. The data hold 400,000 to 600,000 distinct CDR3 sequences, with roughly 16% observed a single time. Specimen: blood. The receptors were sampled from a woman younger than 45 with Graves' ophthalmopathy.

J is TRBJ2-1 and V is TRBV5-1; 9 bases are a match to TRBD2. The ends lost 4 bases at V and 7 bases at J; junction bases unmatched: 9. The CDR3 is 15 amino acids. In germline, CDR1 is SGHRS, CDR2 YFSETQ. CDR3 residues: CASSLSGSSGNEQFF. The CDR3 nucleotides are TGCGCCAGCAGCCTTAGCGGGAGCTCCGGGAATGAGCAGTTCTTC.

This clonotype showed up many times. This chain links TRBV12-3 or TRBV12-4 with TRBJ1-5; D is unclear. The CDR3 extends over 14 amino acids. The V end lost 1 base, the J end lost 4 bases, and 8 bases lay between the germline ends. The CDR3 sequence: CASSLGLRNQPQHF. The CDR3 DNA is TGTGCCAGCAGTTTAGGTTTGAGAAATCAGCCCCAGCATTTT.

This chain uses TRBV30 with TRBJ2-7, with TRBD2 matching over 7 bases. Germline CDR1 is GTSNPN and CDR2 is SVGIG (reference sequence). Trimming removed 2 bases from V and 2 bases from J; junction bases left unmatched: 6. There are 14 residues in the CDR3. This chain's CDR3 is CAWSLAGAPYEQYF. The CDR3 bases are TGTGCCTGGAGTCTGGCGGGAGCCCCCTACGAGCAGTACTTC.

The chain employs TRBV29-1 and TRBJ2-1, with TRBD2 matching over 7 bases. The CDR3 loop spans 15 amino acids. CDR1 SQVTM and CDR2 ANQGSEA come from the germline V gene. The V segment lost 7 bases and the J segment 1 base; nucleotides outside the gene matches: 10. CDR3 DNA: TGCAGCGGTTGGGGCGGGGAGGGTTCCTACAATGAGCAGTTCTTC. It translates to CSGWGGEGSYNEQFF.